This T cell receptor (beta chain) was captured by sequencing in a study of cytomegalovirus exposure and HLA in healthy donors. 13 Jbeta primers and 60 Vbeta primers were used for the PCR. Measured with immunoSEQ multiplex PCR; TCRdb has only the in-frame clones, and not every one. Of 170,000 or so clones listed, 77% are singletons. The V gene end was trimmed by 3 bases and the J gene end by 3 bases; junction bases not matched to a gene: 4. CDR1 and CDR2 from the germline V gene are SGHRS and YFSETQ. This CDR3 contains 14 residues. Sequencing was done on a sample of PBMCs. This TCR was sampled from a woman aged 25 to 39 in good health and CMV-seropositive. The chain uses TRBV5-1 and TRBJ1-1, with 8 bases lining up with TRBD1. Written as DNA, the CDR3 is TGCGCCAGCAGCTGGACAGGGACTCACACTGAAGCTTTCTTT. It encodes CASSWTGTHTEAFF.